This is a list of T cell receptor beta chains from one sample in a study of human T cells and chemical hapten exposure. TCRdb independently ran MiXCR on the RACE reads; one entry per CDR3 protein. In the table there are about 50,000 distinct CDR3 sequences, roughly 4.5% of which are singletons. Sequenced: whole blood. Source of these receptors: a female donor in good health. Some clones in this sample may be carry-over from other donors' samples. Both conserved end residues are part of each CDR3. Fields, in order: CDR3 DNA, CDR3 protein, J gene, D gene, clone size, V gene. D genes are given only for firm matches. The size field is filled for only some rows; it gives once, few, many or a size class.

CDR3 DNA: TGTGCCAGCCGAAGACCTTCGGTTGTGGCCAGTAGAAACACCATATATTTT
CDR3 protein: CASRRPSVVASRNTIYF
J gene: TRBJ1-3
D gene: NA
clone size: NA
V gene: TRBV28

CDR3 DNA: TGCAGCGTCCGGACGGCCGGGGAGCTGTTTTTT
CDR3 protein: CSVRTAGELFF
J gene: TRBJ2-2
D gene: NA
clone size: many
V gene: TRBV29-1

CDR3 DNA: TGCAGCGTTGGGGGACTAGCGGGGCGGGAGGAGCAGTTCTTC
CDR3 protein: CSVGGLAGREEQFF
J gene: TRBJ2-1
D gene: TRBD2
clone size: NA
V gene: TRBV29-1

CDR3 DNA: TGTGCCAGCAGTTTTACGTACGGGCCCCTGGTTTTT
CDR3 protein: CASSFTYGPLVF
J gene: TRBJ1-4
D gene: NA
clone size: many
V gene: TRBV27

CDR3 DNA: TGTGCCAGCAGCTTGGAAGTCGGGCAGGGGGCGGGTCAGCCCCAGCATTTT
CDR3 protein: CASSLEVGQGAGQPQHF
J gene: TRBJ1-5
D gene: TRBD1
clone size: NA
V gene: TRBV5-4

CDR3 DNA: TGTGCCAGCAGTTTGATTGGGGGAAATTCACCCCTCCACTTT
CDR3 protein: CASSLIGGNSPLHF
J gene: TRBJ1-6
D gene: NA
clone size: many
V gene: TRBV12-3/TRBV12-4

CDR3 DNA: TGTGCCAGCAGTGATTTGGGACAGGGGGCGCTTCACGAGCAGTACTTC
CDR3 protein: CASSDLGQGALHEQYF
J gene: TRBJ2-7
D gene: TRBD1
clone size: NA
V gene: TRBV25-1

CDR3 DNA: TGTGCCAGCATCAGGGGTCAGGGCGACACTAACTATGGCTACACCTTC
CDR3 protein: CASIRGQGDTNYGYTF
J gene: TRBJ1-2
D gene: NA
clone size: NA
V gene: TRBV12-3/TRBV12-4

CDR3 DNA: TGTGCCAGCAGCTTTCAGGGTTCTCTTAACTATGGCTACACCTTC
CDR3 protein: CASSFQGSLNYGYTF
J gene: TRBJ1-2
D gene: NA
clone size: many
V gene: TRBV5-5

CDR3 DNA: TGTGCCAGCAGCTTGGACGGGGTATATAGCAATCAGCCCCAGCATTTT
CDR3 protein: CASSLDGVYSNQPQHF
J gene: TRBJ1-5
D gene: NA
clone size: many
V gene: TRBV5-4

CDR3 DNA: TGTGCCAGCCTCCGAGACGGTAGCAATCAGCCCCAGCATTTT
CDR3 protein: CASLRDGSNQPQHF
J gene: TRBJ1-5
D gene: NA
clone size: NA
V gene: TRBV19

CDR3 DNA: TGTGCCAGCAGCTTTCAAGGGAGTTCCAACGTCCTGACTTTC
CDR3 protein: CASSFQGSSNVLTF
J gene: TRBJ2-6
D gene: NA
clone size: many
V gene: TRBV5-4

CDR3 DNA: TGTGCCAGCAGCCCGGTAGGGGGCCGTGCGAACACCGGGGAGCTGTTTTTT
CDR3 protein: CASSPVGGRANTGELFF
J gene: TRBJ2-2
D gene: TRBD1
clone size: few
V gene: TRBV7-3

CDR3 DNA: TGTGCCACCAGCAGAGTTCCGGCCTCCCTGTTCTACGGTGGGGCCAACGTCCTGACTTTC
CDR3 protein: CATSRVPASLFYGGANVLTF
J gene: TRBJ2-6
D gene: NA
clone size: many
V gene: TRBV15

CDR3 DNA: TGTGCCAGTCGACAGAGGAACACTGAAGCTTTCTTT
CDR3 protein: CASRQRNTEAFF
J gene: TRBJ1-1
D gene: NA
clone size: many
V gene: TRBV27

CDR3 DNA: TGTGCCAGCCAATATTTCGGCAATCAGCCCCAGCATTTT
CDR3 protein: CASQYFGNQPQHF
J gene: TRBJ1-5
D gene: NA
clone size: many
V gene: TRBV6-2/TRBV6-3

CDR3 DNA: TGTGCCAGCAGCCAAGACAGGATCTACGAGCAGTACTTC
CDR3 protein: CASSQDRIYEQYF
J gene: TRBJ2-7
D gene: NA
clone size: NA
V gene: TRBV7-8

CDR3 DNA: TGTGCCAGCAGCTCCCCAGTTGGGACTAGCGGGGCCACAGATACGCAGTATTTT
CDR3 protein: CASSSPVGTSGATDTQYF
J gene: TRBJ2-3
D gene: TRBD2
clone size: many
V gene: TRBV7-2

CDR3 DNA: TGTGCCAGCAGCTTATCCCCGGCCAGCACAGATACGCAGTATTTT
CDR3 protein: CASSLSPASTDTQYF
J gene: TRBJ2-3
D gene: NA
clone size: many
V gene: TRBV11-1

CDR3 DNA: TGTGCCAGCAGCTCCGGGACTCCTAATGAAAAACTGTTTTTT
CDR3 protein: CASSSGTPNEKLFF
J gene: TRBJ1-4
D gene: NA
clone size: few
V gene: TRBV12-3/TRBV12-4

CDR3 DNA: TGTGCCAGCAGCCGCGGGGGGGCCTACAATGAGCAGTTCTTC
CDR3 protein: CASSRGGAYNEQFF
J gene: TRBJ2-1
D gene: TRBD2
clone size: many
V gene: TRBV12-3/TRBV12-4

CDR3 DNA: TGTGCCAGCAGCGTAGGTGGGGCAGGGAAGGGTGGCACTGAAGCTTTCTTT
CDR3 protein: CASSVGGAGKGGTEAFF
J gene: TRBJ1-1
D gene: NA
clone size: many
V gene: TRBV9

CDR3 DNA: TGTGCCAGCAGCCCAAATGAGGGGACCACCCTCCACTTT
CDR3 protein: CASSPNEGTTLHF
J gene: TRBJ1-6
D gene: NA
clone size: many
V gene: TRBV7-8

CDR3 DNA: TGCAGCGTTAAGCAGGGGTTTTCCTACGAGCAGTACTTC
CDR3 protein: CSVKQGFSYEQYF
J gene: TRBJ2-7
D gene: NA
clone size: many
V gene: TRBV29-1

CDR3 DNA: TGTGCCAGCAGCTTAGGGGGGGTAGCCTACAATGAGCAGTTCTTC
CDR3 protein: CASSLGGVAYNEQFF
J gene: TRBJ2-1
D gene: NA
clone size: many
V gene: TRBV7-2

CDR3 DNA: TGCAGTGCTCCCCCGACAGGGATCTACAATGAGCAGTTCTTC
CDR3 protein: CSAPPTGIYNEQFF
J gene: TRBJ2-1
D gene: TRBD1
clone size: many
V gene: TRBV20-1

CDR3 DNA: TGTGCCAGCAGCTTGGTCCCGGGACAGGCCCTCTATGGCTACACCTTC
CDR3 protein: CASSLVPGQALYGYTF
J gene: TRBJ1-2
D gene: TRBD1
clone size: many
V gene: TRBV11-2

CDR3 DNA: TGTGCCAGCAGCGTAGTTGATAATTCACCCCTCCACTTT
CDR3 protein: CASSVVDNSPLHF
J gene: TRBJ1-6
D gene: NA
clone size: many
V gene: TRBV9

CDR3 DNA: TGTGCCAGCAGTTTCGGACAGGGAGGAGCCTACGAGCAGTACTTC
CDR3 protein: CASSFGQGGAYEQYF
J gene: TRBJ2-7
D gene: TRBD1
clone size: many
V gene: TRBV6-2/TRBV6-3

CDR3 DNA: TGTGCCAGCAGCAGTACCGGGGAGCTGTTTTTT
CDR3 protein: CASSSTGELFF
J gene: TRBJ2-2
D gene: NA
clone size: many
V gene: TRBV28

CDR3 DNA: TGTGCCAGCAGTCCCCTTAAGGGACAGGGGGCAAATGAGCAGTTCTTC
CDR3 protein: CASSPLKGQGANEQFF
J gene: TRBJ2-1
D gene: TRBD1
clone size: many
V gene: TRBV6-6

CDR3 DNA: TGTGCCAGCAGCTTATGGACGGGGGCGCCGTACTTC
CDR3 protein: CASSLWTGAPYF
J gene: TRBJ2-7
D gene: NA
clone size: many
V gene: TRBV7-2

CDR3 DNA: TGCGCCAGCTACAGTACTAGCACAGATACGCAGTATTTT
CDR3 protein: CASYSTSTDTQYF
J gene: TRBJ2-3
D gene: NA
clone size: many
V gene: TRBV5-1

CDR3 DNA: TGTGCCATCAGGGATGACAGGGACACCGGGGAGCTGTTTTTT
CDR3 protein: CAIRDDRDTGELFF
J gene: TRBJ2-2
D gene: TRBD1
clone size: many
V gene: TRBV10-3

CDR3 DNA: TGCGCCAGCAGCTTGGAGAGGGGGGCCTATGGCTACACCTTC
CDR3 protein: CASSLERGAYGYTF
J gene: TRBJ1-2
D gene: NA
clone size: NA
V gene: TRBV5-1

CDR3 DNA: TGTGCCAGCAGCTTAGCGGGCTGGGGGGCGGAAGCTTTCTTT
CDR3 protein: CASSLAGWGAEAFF
J gene: TRBJ1-1
D gene: NA
clone size: many
V gene: TRBV7-2

CDR3 DNA: TGTGCCAGCAGTTTGCGGGGGGGCTCTGAAGCTTTCTTT
CDR3 protein: CASSLRGGSEAFF
J gene: TRBJ1-1
D gene: NA
clone size: many
V gene: TRBV12-3/TRBV12-4

CDR3 DNA: TGTGCCAGCAGACCGCCGGGGTGGCGGGGGGGGGATGAGACCCAGTACTTC
CDR3 protein: CASRPPGWRGGDETQYF
J gene: TRBJ2-5
D gene: TRBD2
clone size: NA
V gene: TRBV7-2

CDR3 DNA: TGCAGCGTTGAAGTAGGGGACAGGTCAGGCTACACCTTC
CDR3 protein: CSVEVGDRSGYTF
J gene: TRBJ1-2
D gene: TRBD1
clone size: many
V gene: TRBV29-1

CDR3 DNA: TGTGCCAGCAGCGCGTCAGCCCAGAGCACTGAAGCTTTCTTT
CDR3 protein: CASSASAQSTEAFF
J gene: TRBJ1-1
D gene: NA
clone size: many
V gene: TRBV9

CDR3 DNA: TGTGCCAGCAGCTTGGCTACAGGGAGTTGGCGCAATCAGCCCCAGCATTTT
CDR3 protein: CASSLATGSWRNQPQHF
J gene: TRBJ1-5
D gene: NA
clone size: few
V gene: TRBV5-6

CDR3 DNA: TGTGCCAGCGTGGCTGTACTGGGACAGGGGCATGGCTACACCTTC
CDR3 protein: CASVAVLGQGHGYTF
J gene: TRBJ1-2
D gene: TRBD1
clone size: many
V gene: TRBV6-5

CDR3 DNA: TGCAGTGCTGCCGACGAAGAGACCCAGTACTTC
CDR3 protein: CSAADEETQYF
J gene: TRBJ2-5
D gene: NA
clone size: NA
V gene: TRBV20-1

CDR3 DNA: TGTGCCAGCAGCCCAGGACTAGCGGGGATCCAAGAGACCCAGTACTTC
CDR3 protein: CASSPGLAGIQETQYF
J gene: TRBJ2-5
D gene: TRBD2
clone size: NA
V gene: TRBV11-3

CDR3 DNA: TGCGCCAGCAGCCTCACTAGCGGGGGCCGGGATACGCAGTATTTT
CDR3 protein: CASSLTSGGRDTQYF
J gene: TRBJ2-3
D gene: TRBD2
clone size: many
V gene: TRBV5-1

CDR3 DNA: TGTGCCAGCAGCCTAGGCCTGGAGACCCAGTACTTC
CDR3 protein: CASSLGLETQYF
J gene: TRBJ2-5
D gene: NA
clone size: NA
V gene: TRBV7-6

CDR3 DNA: TGTGCCAGCAGCCCACTGGGACAAAAGAACACTGAAGCTTTCTTT
CDR3 protein: CASSPLGQKNTEAFF
J gene: TRBJ1-1
D gene: NA
clone size: few
V gene: TRBV7-3

CDR3 DNA: TGCGGTGAGGCAGAGCCAGGGGATACGCAGTATTTT
CDR3 protein: CGEAEPGDTQYF
J gene: TRBJ2-3
D gene: NA
clone size: medium-sized
V gene: TRBV29-1

CDR3 DNA: TGTGCCAGCAGCTCTCTGGGACTAGCGTTCCACGAGCAGTACTTC
CDR3 protein: CASSSLGLAFHEQYF
J gene: TRBJ2-7
D gene: TRBD2
clone size: medium-sized
V gene: TRBV11-1

CDR3 DNA: TGTGCCAGCAGCTTGGCCGGAGGCAGGGCTCATATAGGCTACACCTTC
CDR3 protein: CASSLAGGRAHIGYTF
J gene: TRBJ1-2
D gene: NA
clone size: many
V gene: TRBV5-4

CDR3 DNA: TGTGCCAGCCCGGCCGCGCCAGGTCAGGGGCCCCACGTCATGAACACTGAAGCTTTCTTT
CDR3 protein: CASPAAPGQGPHVMNTEAFF
J gene: TRBJ1-1
D gene: NA
clone size: many
V gene: TRBV19

CDR3 DNA: TGTGCCAGCAGCGTAGGCCCTAGCTCCTATAATTCACCCCTCCACTTT
CDR3 protein: CASSVGPSSYNSPLHF
J gene: TRBJ1-6
D gene: NA
clone size: many
V gene: TRBV9

CDR3 DNA: TGCAGCGTGGTTCAGGGCTCGAACACCGGGGAGCTGTTTTTT
CDR3 protein: CSVVQGSNTGELFF
J gene: TRBJ2-2
D gene: NA
clone size: many
V gene: TRBV29-1

CDR3 DNA: TGCGCCAGCAGCCGCCGGACAGGGGCAGGCTATAATTCACCCCTCCACTTT
CDR3 protein: CASSRRTGAGYNSPLHF
J gene: TRBJ1-6
D gene: TRBD1
clone size: many
V gene: TRBV4-3

CDR3 DNA: TGTGCCAGCAGTGAATGGGGGAAGAAGACCCACGAGCAGTACTTC
CDR3 protein: CASSEWGKKTHEQYF
J gene: TRBJ2-7
D gene: NA
clone size: many
V gene: TRBV2

CDR3 DNA: TGTGCCAGCAGTGGACAGTCGAACACTGAAGCTTTCTTT
CDR3 protein: CASSGQSNTEAFF
J gene: TRBJ1-1
D gene: NA
clone size: medium-sized
V gene: TRBV2